The sequence of this TCR beta chain was determined in a study of T cell responses to AZD1222 COVID-19 vaccine. Assay: immunoSEQ multiplex PCR; the TCRdb copy retains only in-frame clones and omits some. The sample shows tens of thousands of clones, 70% to 90% of them seen only once. The CDR3 has 11 residues. V was clipped by 1 base and J by 7 bases, with 2 bases between them. Germline values: CDR1 LGHNA, CDR2 YSLEER. This clone was detected a few times. The V and J genes are TRBV4-3 and TRBJ1-3; no reliable D call. The sequencing here drew on peripheral blood, taken on day 0 of AZD1222 vaccination. The origin of this receptor is an adult in good health. The CDR3 DNA sequence: TGCGCCAGCAGCCAAGGGAACACCATATATTTT. This sequence encodes CASSQGNTIYF.